A single sample gave rise to the 7 T cell receptor beta chains below, sequenced in a study of Ad26.COV2.S vaccination and SARS-CoV-2 variants (dated by TCRdb to 2020 to 2022). Reading the label with the study, this specimen's treatment or condition is: approximately 18 received Ad26.COV2.S at low or high dose, single or two shots; a few received placebo; per-sample allocation not given. For vaccine and placebo recipients, the sequenced repertoires came from samples collected on day 63 after the first injection. The library was built by means of the immunoSEQ multiplex PCR assay. TCRdb's version of the immuneACCESS table is confined to in-frame rearrangements and falls short of the full clone set. An unresolved V gene accounts for under half of the shortfall where checked; the remainder is of unknown origin. Across this sample there are approximately 420,000 clones, with around nine tenths seen only once. Jointly, the top ten make up roughly 3% of the sample.

The material was peripheral blood, obtained in a trial of Ad26.COV2.S vaccine versus placebo. The receptors come from a person aged 18-60 years who received the Ad26.COV2.S COVID-19 vaccine or a placebo.

The chain is built from TRBV11-2 and TRBJ1-2, with D possibly being TRBD1 (6 bases). The germline CDR1 and CDR2 sequences are SGHAT and FQNNGV. This CDR3 spans 13 amino acids. V was trimmed by 7 bases and J by 3 bases, leaving 12 bases between them. The CDR3 sequence is CASKGGRDYGYTF. CDR3 sequence (DNA): TGTGCCAGCAAGGGGGGTAGAGACTATGGCTACACCTTC.

This chain links TRBV5-4 with TRBJ1-5; D is perhaps TRBD1 (6 bases). The germline V gene encodes CDR1 SGHNT and CDR2 YYREEE (reference sequence). V lost 3 bases, J lost 2 bases, and 6 bases lay in between. There are 13 residues in the CDR3. As DNA, the CDR3 is TGTGCCAGCAGCTCAGGGGGCAATCAGCCCCAGCATTTT. It codes for CASSSGGNQPQHF.

This sequence joins TRBV6-5 and TRBJ2-7; D unresolved. V was trimmed by 8 bases and J by 6 bases, leaving 17 bases between them. This CDR3 is built from 13 residues. Per germline, CDR1 MNHEY and CDR2 SVGAGI. CDR3 residues: CASFEWKPAEQYF. The CDR3 DNA is TGTGCCAGCTTTGAATGGAAGCCCGCCGAGCAGTACTTC.

This chain links TRBV4-3 with TRBJ1-2; no clear D gene. The CDR3 consists of 13 residues. The germline gives CDR1 LGHNA, CDR2 YSLEER. Between the trimmed V and J ends, which lost 0 bases and 7 bases, there was a span of 9 bases. CDR3 in amino acids: CASSQDSSSGYTF. The CDR3 coding sequence is TGCGCCAGCAGCCAAGATTCTAGTAGTGGCTACACCTTC.

This chain connects TRBV5-4 to TRBJ2-7, with D unclear. CDR1 and CDR2 (germline): SGHNT, YYREEE (reference sequence). The CDR3 runs to 13 residues. Trimming pared 2 bases from V and 6 bases from J, leaving 12 bases between. CDR3 nucleotides: TGTGCCAGCAGCTTATTTCCCAACACCGAGCAGTACTTC. The encoded protein is CASSLFPNTEQYF.

The V call is TRBV19, the J call TRBJ2-7, with D tentatively TRBD1 (6 bases). Trimming cost V 0 bases and J 6 bases, with 12 bases left between them. The CDR3 is made up of 14 amino acids. Germline lookup yields CDR1 LNHDA and CDR2 SQIVND (reference sequence). DNA of the CDR3: TGTGCCAGTAGTATAGAGGGGACAATCGGCGAGCAGTACTTC. Translating it yields CASSIEGTIGEQYF.

This clone was found once. This sequence joins TRBV18 and TRBJ1-3; D call uncertain. Germline V gene lookup returns CDR1 KGHSH and CDR2 LQKENI. V gave up 1 base and J gave up 0 bases, with 7 bases separating them. The CDR3 sequence is 15 residues long. The CDR3 region is CASSPQTYSGNTIYF. CDR3 nucleotide sequence: TGTGCCAGCTCACCACAAACGTACTCTGGAAACACCATATATTTT.